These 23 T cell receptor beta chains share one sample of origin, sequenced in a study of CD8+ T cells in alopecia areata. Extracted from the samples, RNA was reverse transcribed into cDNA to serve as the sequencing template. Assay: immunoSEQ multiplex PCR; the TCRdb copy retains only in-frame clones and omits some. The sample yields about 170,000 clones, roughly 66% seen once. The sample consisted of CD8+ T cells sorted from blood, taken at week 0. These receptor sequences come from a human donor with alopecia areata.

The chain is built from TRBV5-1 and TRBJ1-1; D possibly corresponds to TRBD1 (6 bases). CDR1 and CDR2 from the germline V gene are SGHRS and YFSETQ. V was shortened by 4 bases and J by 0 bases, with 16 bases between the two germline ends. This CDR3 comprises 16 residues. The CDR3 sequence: CASSERGIRMNTEAFF. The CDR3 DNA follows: TGCGCCAGCAGCGAGAGGGGGATCCGCATGAACACTGAAGCTTTCTTT.

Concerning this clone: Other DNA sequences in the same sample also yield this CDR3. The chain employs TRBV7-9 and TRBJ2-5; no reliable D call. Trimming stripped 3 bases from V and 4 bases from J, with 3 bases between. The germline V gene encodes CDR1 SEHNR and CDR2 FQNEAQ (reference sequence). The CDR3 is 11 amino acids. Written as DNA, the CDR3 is TGTGCCAGCAGCTTTGGAGAGACCCAGTACTTC. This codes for CASSFGETQYF.

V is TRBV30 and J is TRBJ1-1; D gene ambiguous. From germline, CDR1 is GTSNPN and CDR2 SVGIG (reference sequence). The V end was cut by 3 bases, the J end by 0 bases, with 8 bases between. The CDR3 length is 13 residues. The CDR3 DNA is TGTGCCTGGAGCGCGGGTATGAACACTGAAGCTTTCTTT. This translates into CAWSAGMNTEAFF.

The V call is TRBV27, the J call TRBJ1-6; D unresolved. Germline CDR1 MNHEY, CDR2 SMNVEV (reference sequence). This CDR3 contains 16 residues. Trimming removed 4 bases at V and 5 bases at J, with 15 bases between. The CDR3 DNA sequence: TGTGCCAGCAGTTCCCCTCGGACCGCAGATAATTCACCCCTCCACTTT. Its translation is CASSSPRTADNSPLHF.

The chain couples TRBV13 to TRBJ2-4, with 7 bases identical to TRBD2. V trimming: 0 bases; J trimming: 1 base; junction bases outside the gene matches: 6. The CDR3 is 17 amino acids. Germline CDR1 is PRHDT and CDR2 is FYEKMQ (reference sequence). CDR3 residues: CASSLGRGVDAKNIQYF. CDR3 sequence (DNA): TGTGCCAGCAGCTTAGGCCGGGGGGTTGACGCCAAAAACATTCAGTACTTC.

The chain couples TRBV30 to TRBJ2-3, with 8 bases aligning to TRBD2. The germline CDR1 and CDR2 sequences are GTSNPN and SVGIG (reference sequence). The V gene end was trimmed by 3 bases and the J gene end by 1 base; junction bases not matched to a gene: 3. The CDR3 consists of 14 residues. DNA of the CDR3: TGTGCCTGGAGAGCGGGGGTGGGCACAGATACGCAGTATTTT. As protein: CAWRAGVGTDTQYF.

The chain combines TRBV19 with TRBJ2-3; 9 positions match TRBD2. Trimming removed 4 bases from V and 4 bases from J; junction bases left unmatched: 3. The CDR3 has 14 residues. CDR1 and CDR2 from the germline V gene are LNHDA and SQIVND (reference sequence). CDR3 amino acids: CASSRSGGSDTQYF. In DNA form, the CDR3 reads TGTGCCAGTAGTAGGAGCGGGGGGTCAGATACGCAGTATTTT.

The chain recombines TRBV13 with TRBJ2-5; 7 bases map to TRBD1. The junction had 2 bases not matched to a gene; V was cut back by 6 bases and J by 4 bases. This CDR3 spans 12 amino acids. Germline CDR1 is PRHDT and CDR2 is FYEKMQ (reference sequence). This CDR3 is CASSRGRETQYF. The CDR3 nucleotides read TGTGCCAGCAGTAGGGGGCGAGAGACCCAGTACTTC.

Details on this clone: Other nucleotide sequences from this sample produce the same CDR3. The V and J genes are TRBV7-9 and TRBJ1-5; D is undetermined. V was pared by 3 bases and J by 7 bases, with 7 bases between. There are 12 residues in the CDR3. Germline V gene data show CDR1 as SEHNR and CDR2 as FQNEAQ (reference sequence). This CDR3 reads CASSLGYQPQHF. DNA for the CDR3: TGTGCCAGCAGCTTGGGATACCAGCCCCAGCATTTT.

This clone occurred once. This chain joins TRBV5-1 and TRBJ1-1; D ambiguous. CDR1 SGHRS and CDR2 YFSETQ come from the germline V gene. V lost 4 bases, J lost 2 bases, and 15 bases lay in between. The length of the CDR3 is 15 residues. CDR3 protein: CASSRDHFENTEAFF. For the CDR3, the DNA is TGCGCCAGCAGCCGAGACCACTTCGAAAACACTGAAGCTTTCTTT.

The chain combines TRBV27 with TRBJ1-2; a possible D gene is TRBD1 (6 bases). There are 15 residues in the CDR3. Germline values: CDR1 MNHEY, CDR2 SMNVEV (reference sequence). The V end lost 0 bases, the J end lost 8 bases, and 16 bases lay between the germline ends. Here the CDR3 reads CASSLSSGAGGGYTF. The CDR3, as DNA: TGTGCCAGCAGTTTATCATCGGGGGCCGGAGGCGGCTACACCTTC.

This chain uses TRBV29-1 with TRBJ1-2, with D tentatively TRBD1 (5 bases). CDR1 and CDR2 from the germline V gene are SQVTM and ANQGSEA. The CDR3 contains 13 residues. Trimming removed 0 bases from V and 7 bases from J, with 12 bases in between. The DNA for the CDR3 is TGCAGCGTTGAAGATCTACTGGGGCCTGGCTACACCTTC. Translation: CSVEDLLGPGYTF.

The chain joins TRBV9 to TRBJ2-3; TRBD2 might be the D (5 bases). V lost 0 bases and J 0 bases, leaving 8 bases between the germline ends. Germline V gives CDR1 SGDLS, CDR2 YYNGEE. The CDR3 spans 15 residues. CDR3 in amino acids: CASSVEGESTDTQYF. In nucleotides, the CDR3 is TGTGCCAGCAGCGTAGAGGGAGAGAGCACAGATACGCAGTATTTT.

The CDR3 here is CASSSRTLNSGNTIYF. CDR3 in DNA: TGTGCCAGCAGTTCACGGACACTGAACTCTGGAAACACCATATATTTT. The chain uses TRBV25-1 and TRBJ1-3; D may be TRBD1 (5 bases). The CDR3 extends over 16 amino acids. Trimming took 5 bases from V and 0 from J, leaving 14 bases between them. Germline V gives CDR1 MGHDK, CDR2 SYGVNS. Supplemented by reference TRBV25-1 and TRBJ1-3, the full variable domain reads EADIYQTPRYLVIGTGKKITLECSQTMGHDKMYWYQQDPGMELHLIHYSYGVNSTEKGDLSSESTVSRIRTEHFPLTLESARPSHTSQYLCASSSRTLNSGNTIYFGEGSWLTVV.

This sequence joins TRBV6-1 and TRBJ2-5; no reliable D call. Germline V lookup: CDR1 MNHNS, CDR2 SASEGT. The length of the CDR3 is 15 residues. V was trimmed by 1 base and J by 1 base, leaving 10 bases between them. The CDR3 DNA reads TGTGCCAGCAGTGAAGAGCGAAGGCGCCAAGAGACCCAGTACTTC. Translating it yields CASSEERRRQETQYF.

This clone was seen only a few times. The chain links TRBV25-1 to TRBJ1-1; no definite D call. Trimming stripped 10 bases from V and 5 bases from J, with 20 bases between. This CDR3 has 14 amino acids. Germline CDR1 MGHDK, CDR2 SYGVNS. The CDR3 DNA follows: TGTGCCATCCATCCTCTGGCCGACGGGACTGAAGCTTTCTTT. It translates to CAIHPLADGTEAFF.

The CDR3 nucleotides read TGCAGCGTTAGGGCAGGACGCACAGATACGCAGTATTTT. Encoded protein: CSVRAGRTDTQYF. V and J are TRBV29-1 and TRBJ2-3; no firm D call. The CDR3 totals 13 residues. With 5 bases removed from V and 1 base from J, the gap between germline ends came to 10 bases. Germline assignment: CDR1 SQVTM and CDR2 ANQGSEA.

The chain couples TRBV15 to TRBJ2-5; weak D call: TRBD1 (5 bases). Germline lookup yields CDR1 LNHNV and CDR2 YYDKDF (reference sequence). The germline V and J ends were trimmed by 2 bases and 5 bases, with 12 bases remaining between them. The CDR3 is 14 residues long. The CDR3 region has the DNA TGTGCCACCAGCAGATACCCCTCAGGGGAGACCCAGTACTTC. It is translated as CATSRYPSGETQYF.

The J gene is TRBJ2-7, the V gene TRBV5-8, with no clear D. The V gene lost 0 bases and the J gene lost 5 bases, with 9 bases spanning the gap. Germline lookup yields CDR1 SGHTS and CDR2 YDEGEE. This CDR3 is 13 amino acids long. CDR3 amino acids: CASSLASADEQYF. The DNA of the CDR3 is TGTGCCAGCAGCTTGGCCTCGGCAGACGAGCAGTACTTC.

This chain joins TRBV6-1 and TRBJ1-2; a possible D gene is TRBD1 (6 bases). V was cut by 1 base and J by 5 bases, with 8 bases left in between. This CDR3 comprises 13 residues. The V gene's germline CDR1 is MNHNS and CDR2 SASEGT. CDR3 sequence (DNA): TGTGCCAGCAGTGAAGGGCAGGGGTATGGCTACACCTTC. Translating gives CASSEGQGYGYTF.

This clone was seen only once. Here the CDR3 reads CASSLGQDGYTF. DNA for the CDR3: TGCGCCAGCAGCTTGGGCCAGGATGGCTACACCTTC. The chain uses TRBV5-1 and TRBJ1-2; D unclear. The CDR3 contains 12 residues. Deletions cut 0 bases from V and 6 bases from J, with 6 bases between. In germline, CDR1 is SGHRS, CDR2 YFSETQ.

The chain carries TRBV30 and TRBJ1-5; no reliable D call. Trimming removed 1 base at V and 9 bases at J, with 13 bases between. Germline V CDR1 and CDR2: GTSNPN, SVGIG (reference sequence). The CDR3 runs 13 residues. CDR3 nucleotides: TGTGCCTGGAGTGAAGGGAGATCACGGCCCCAGCATTTT. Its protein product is CAWSEGRSRPQHF.

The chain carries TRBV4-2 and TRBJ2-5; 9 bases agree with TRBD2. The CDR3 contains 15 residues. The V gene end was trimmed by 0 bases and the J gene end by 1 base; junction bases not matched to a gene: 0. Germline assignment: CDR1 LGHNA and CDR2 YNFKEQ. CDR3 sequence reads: CASSQERGGQETQYF. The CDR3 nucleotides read TGTGCCAGCAGCCAAGAGCGGGGGGGCCAAGAGACCCAGTACTTC.